This T cell receptor beta chain was captured in a study of blood T cell repertoires in COVID-19 (dated by TCRdb to the early 2020s). Background on the whole study: The collaborator samples originated in the United States, Italy and Spain and spanned the acute and convalescent phases of COVID-19. The prospective study material was composed of cDNA or gDNA derived from T cells, B-cell-depleted T cells, or PBMCs. Deeply sampled blood TCRbeta repertoires from subjects exposed to, actively infected with, or recovered from COVID-19 were included in the dataset. A freely available public database, intended as a resource for researchers studying the immune response to SARS-CoV-2, is where the repertoires were released. Samples were obtained from the ongoing ImmuneRACE study (first 160 participants) and from 1,254 subjects provided by 6 global collaborators. Sample metadata almost always included a de-identified subject ID, COVID-19 status, age in years and sex. Where HLA class I and class II types were available, the types were taken from metadata supplied by the sample provider, not from assay-based typing. The paper as a whole reports these results and caveats: Clinical and demographic metadata were provided uncurated, with the amount varying by source and participant.

One collaborating source in Seattle enrolled patients while the patients were actively infected and followed the patients over time throughout the course of disease. Each collaborating institution followed its own protocols to collect whole blood in K2EDTA tubes. Collaborator samples were shipped for TCRbeta analysis as frozen whole blood, isolated PBMCs, or DNA extracted from either sample type. The CDR3 goes from the cysteine to the phenylalanine over 13 residues. The kept DNA is CDR3 alone, 39 bases in frame from the first base. V ends up 1 base short and J 4 bases short, with an unmatched junction base count of 1. CDR1 and CDR2 were assigned from the germline V gene as SGHTA and FQGNSA. TCRbeta CDR3 regions were amplified from genomic DNA by means of the immunoSEQ Assay, a bias-controlled multiplex PCR. In the paper's pipeline: The number of nucleated cells in each sample was estimated by amplification of reference gene primers within the assay. To quantify the absolute abundance of each unique TCRbeta CDR3 rearrangement, sequence reads were collapsed and filtered. For each sample, productive Simpson clonality was calculated as the square root of Simpson's diversity index across productive rearrangements. In its TCRdb copy, this immuneACCESS table keeps in-frame sequences only and misses some clones. Where compared with another copy, unresolved V genes explain less than half of these, and the others have no known cause. The V and J calls and clone size are taken from that table; D and trimming were inferred from the DNA. The sample records fewer than 200,000 clones, 80% to 90% of which are singletons. Approximately 13% of the sample comes from the top ten.

As regards this clone: Its antigen specificity is not known. Nothing much larger sits one base from this clone, and base qualities are not available. Different DNA sequences within this sample yield the same CDR3.

The clonotype comes from a woman in her 70s with COVID-19, enrolled during active disease. The sequenced sample consisted of peripheral blood. The receptor chain draws on TRBV7-2 and TRBJ2-7; 7 central nucleotides agree with TRBD1. The CDR3: CASSLGTGYEQYF. The nucleotides read TGTGCCAGCAGCTTAGGGACAGGTTACGAGCAGTACTTC.